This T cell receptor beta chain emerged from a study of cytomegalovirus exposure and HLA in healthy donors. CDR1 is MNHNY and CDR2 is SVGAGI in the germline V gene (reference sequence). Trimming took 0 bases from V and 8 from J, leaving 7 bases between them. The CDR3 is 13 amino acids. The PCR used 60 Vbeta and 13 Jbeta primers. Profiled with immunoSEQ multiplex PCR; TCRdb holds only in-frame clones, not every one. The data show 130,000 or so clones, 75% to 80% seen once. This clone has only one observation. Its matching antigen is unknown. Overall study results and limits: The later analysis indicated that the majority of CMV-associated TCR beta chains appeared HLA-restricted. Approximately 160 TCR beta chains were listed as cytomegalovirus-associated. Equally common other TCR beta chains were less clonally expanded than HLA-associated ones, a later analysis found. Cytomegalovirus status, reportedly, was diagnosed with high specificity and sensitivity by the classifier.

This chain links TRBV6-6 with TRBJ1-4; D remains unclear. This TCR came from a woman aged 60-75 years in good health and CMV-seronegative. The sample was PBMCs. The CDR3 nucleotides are TGTGCCAGCAGTTACTCCCATGGCGAAAAACTGTTTTTT. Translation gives CASSYSHGEKLFF.